The 4 T cell receptor beta chains presented below share a single source sample, sequenced in a study of monozygotic twins with inflammatory bowel disease. TCRdb reanalyzed the 5' RACE reads, giving one entry per CDR3 protein sequence and no DNA. The repertoire table contains around 450,000 distinct CDR3 sequences. The specimen sequenced was blood. Source of these receptors: a human donor with ulcerative colitis or Crohn's disease, or a healthy co-twin of an affected twin (not recorded which).

This sequence joins TRBV27 and TRBJ2-3; the TRBD1 assignment by TCRdb is unverifiable without DNA. The CDR3 is made up of 15 amino acids. Germline loops: CDR1 MNHEY, CDR2 SMNVEV (reference sequence). The CDR3 protein is CASSQDSFPTDTQYF.

The chain couples TRBV7-2 to TRBJ1-2; no DNA is available, so the TRBD1 call from TCRdb remains unchecked. The germline gives CDR1 SGHTA, CDR2 FQGNSA. The CDR3 extends over 13 amino acids. Here the CDR3 reads CASSPGVHYGYTF.

The chain joins TRBV7-2 to TRBJ2-3. This CDR3 has 13 amino acids. Germline V gene data show CDR1 as SGHTA and CDR2 as FQGNSA. CDR3 in amino acids: CASSPSRTDTQYF.

The V and J genes are TRBV19 and TRBJ2-4; absent DNA, TCRdb's TRBD1 call cannot be checked. This CDR3 is 15 amino acids long. Germline loops: CDR1 LNHDA, CDR2 SQIVND (reference sequence). The CDR3 reads CASSAVGGAKNIQYF.